This T cell receptor beta chain was recovered during a study of T cell changes during pregnancy in multiple sclerosis. Unmatched junction bases numbered 3, after V lost 4 bases and J lost 2 bases. This CDR3 is 14 amino acids long. Per germline, CDR1 MNHEY and CDR2 SVGAGI. Assay: immunoSEQ multiplex PCR; the TCRdb copy retains only in-frame clones and omits some. The sample consists of more than 35,000 clones, approximately 93% of them appearing once. The chain is built from TRBV6-5 and TRBJ2-3; 7 bases align to TRBD1. The clonotype comes from a female donor with multiple sclerosis, enrolled in a pregnancy study. The source material was CD8+ T cells from peripheral blood mononuclear cells, sampled in the third trimester of pregnancy. The CDR3 sequence: CASSSGQNTDTQYF. In DNA, the CDR3 is TGTGCCAGCAGTTCGGGACAGAACACAGATACGCAGTATTTT.